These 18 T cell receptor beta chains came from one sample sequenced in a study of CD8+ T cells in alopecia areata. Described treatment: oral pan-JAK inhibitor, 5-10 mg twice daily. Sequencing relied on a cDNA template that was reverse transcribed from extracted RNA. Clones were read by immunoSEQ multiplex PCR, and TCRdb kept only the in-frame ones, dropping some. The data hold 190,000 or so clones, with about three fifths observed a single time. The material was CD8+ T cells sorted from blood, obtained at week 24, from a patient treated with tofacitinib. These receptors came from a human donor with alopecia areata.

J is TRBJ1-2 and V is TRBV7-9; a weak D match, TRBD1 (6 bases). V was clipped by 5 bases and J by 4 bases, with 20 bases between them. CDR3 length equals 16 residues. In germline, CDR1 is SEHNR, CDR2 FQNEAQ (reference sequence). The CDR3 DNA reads TGTGCCAGCAGCGGGGTCCATGGGGGCGCCCCCTATGGCTACACCTTC. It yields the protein CASSGVHGGAPYGYTF.

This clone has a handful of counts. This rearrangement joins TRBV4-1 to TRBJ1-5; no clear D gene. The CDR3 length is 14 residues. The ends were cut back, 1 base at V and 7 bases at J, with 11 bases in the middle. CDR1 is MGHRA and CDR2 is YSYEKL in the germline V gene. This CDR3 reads CASSQGSLSQPQHF. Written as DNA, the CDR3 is TGCGCCAGCAGCCAAGGGTCTTTAAGCCAGCCCCAGCATTTT.

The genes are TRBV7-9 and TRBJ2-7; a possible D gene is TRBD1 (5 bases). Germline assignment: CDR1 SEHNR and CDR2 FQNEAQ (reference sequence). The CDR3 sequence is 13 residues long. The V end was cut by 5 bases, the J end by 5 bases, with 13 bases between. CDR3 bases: TGTGCCAGCAGCAAGGGGCTAATCGACGAGCAGTACTTC. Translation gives CASSKGLIDEQYF.

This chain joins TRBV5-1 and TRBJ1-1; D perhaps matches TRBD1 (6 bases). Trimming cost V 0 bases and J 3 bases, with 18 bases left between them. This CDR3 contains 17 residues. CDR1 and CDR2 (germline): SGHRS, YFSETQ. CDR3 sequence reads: CASSLVTGTRTYTEAFF. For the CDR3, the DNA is TGCGCCAGCAGCTTGGTTACCGGGACACGGACTTACACTGAAGCTTTCTTT.

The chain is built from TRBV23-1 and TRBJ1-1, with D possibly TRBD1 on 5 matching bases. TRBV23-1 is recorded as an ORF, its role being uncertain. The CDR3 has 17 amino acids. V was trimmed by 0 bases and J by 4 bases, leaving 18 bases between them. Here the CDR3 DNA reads TGCGCCAGCAGTCAATCATTGACAGTAATTTCGGGCACTGAAGCTTTCTTT. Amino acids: CASSQSLTVISGTEAFF.

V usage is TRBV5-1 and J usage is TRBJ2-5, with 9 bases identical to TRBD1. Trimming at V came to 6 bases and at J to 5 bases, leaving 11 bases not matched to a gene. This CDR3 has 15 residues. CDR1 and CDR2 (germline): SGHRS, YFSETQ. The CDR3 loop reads CASTPGGGTGETQYF. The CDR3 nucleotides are TGCGCCAGCACCCCCGGTGGCGGGACAGGGGAGACCCAGTACTTC.

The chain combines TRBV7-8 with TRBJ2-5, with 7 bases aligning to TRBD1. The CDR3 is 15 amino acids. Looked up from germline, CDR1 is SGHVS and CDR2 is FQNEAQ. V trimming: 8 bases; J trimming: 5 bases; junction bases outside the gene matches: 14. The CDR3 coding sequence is TGTGCCAGCCGCTCCGGGACAGAGGGTTTGGAGACCCAGTACTTC. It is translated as CASRSGTEGLETQYF.

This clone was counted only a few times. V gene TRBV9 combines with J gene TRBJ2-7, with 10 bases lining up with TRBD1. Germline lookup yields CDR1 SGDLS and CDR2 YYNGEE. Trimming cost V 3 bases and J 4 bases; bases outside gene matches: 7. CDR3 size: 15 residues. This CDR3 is CASSAPGTGVYEQYF. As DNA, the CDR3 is TGTGCCAGCAGCGCCCCCGGGACAGGGGTGTACGAGCAGTACTTC.

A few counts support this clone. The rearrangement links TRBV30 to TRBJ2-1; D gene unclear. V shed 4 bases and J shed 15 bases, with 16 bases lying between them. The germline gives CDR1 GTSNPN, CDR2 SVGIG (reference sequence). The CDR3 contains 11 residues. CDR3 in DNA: TGTGCCTGGACCCGCGCAGCCCTCTTGTTCTTC. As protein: CAWTRAALLFF.

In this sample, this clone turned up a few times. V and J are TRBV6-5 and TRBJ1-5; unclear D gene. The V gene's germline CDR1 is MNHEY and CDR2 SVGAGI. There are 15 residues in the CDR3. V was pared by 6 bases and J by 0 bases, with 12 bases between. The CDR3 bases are TGTGCCAGCAGCCCAGGCCCGTATAGCAATCAGCCCCAGCATTTT. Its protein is CASSPGPYSNQPQHF.

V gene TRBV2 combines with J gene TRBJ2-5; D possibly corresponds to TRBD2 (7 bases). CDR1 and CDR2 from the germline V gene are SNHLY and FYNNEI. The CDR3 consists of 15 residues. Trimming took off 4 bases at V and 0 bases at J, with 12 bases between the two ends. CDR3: CASSGGGSYQETQYF. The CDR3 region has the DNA TGTGCCAGCAGTGGGGGGGGCTCTTACCAAGAGACCCAGTACTTC. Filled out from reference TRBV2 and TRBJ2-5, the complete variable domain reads EPEVTQTPSHQVTQMGQEVILRCVPISNHLYFYWYRQILGQKVEFLVSFYNNEISEKSEIFDDQFSVERPDGSNFTLKIRSTKLEDSAMYFCASSGGGSYQETQYFGPGTRLLVL.

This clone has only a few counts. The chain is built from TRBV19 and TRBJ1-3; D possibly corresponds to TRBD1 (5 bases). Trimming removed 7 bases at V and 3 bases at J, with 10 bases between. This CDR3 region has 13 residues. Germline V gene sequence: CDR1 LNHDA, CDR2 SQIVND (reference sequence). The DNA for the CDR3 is TGTGCCAGTACCGGGGCAGTTGGAAACACCATATATTTT. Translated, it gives CASTGAVGNTIYF.

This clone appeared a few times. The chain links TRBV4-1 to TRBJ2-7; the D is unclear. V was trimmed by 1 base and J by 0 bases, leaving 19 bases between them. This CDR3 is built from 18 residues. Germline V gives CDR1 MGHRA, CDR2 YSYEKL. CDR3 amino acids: CASSQVFERLGGSYEQYF. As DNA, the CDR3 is TGCGCCAGCAGCCAAGTTTTCGAGCGCCTAGGTGGCTCCTACGAGCAGTACTTC.

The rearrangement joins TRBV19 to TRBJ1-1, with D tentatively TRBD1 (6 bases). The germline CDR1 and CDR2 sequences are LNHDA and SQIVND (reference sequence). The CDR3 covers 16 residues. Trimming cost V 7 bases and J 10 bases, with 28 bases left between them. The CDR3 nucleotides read TGTGCCAGTATCCCGCAGGGGTTTGGGCATTACGTGGGAGCTTTCTTT. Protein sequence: CASIPQGFGHYVGAFF.

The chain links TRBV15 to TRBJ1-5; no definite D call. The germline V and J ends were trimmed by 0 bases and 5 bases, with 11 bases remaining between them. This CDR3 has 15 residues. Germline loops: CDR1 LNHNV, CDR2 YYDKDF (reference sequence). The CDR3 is CATSRDRAVDQPQHF. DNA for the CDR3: TGTGCCACCAGCAGAGATAGGGCAGTTGATCAGCCCCAGCATTTT.

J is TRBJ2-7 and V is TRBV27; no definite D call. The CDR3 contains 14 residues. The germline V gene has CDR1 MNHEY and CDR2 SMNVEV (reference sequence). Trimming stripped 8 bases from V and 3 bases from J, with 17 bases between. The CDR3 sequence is CASRAGISVYEQYF. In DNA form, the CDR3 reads TGTGCCAGCCGTGCCGGTATTTCGGTCTACGAGCAGTACTTC.

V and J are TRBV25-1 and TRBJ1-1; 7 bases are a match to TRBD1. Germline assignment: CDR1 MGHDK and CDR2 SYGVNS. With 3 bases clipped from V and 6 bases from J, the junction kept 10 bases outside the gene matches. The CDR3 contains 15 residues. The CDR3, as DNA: TGTGCCAGCAGTGATTCACAGGGGTGGGTTGCTGAAGCTTTCTTT. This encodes CASSDSQGWVAEAFF. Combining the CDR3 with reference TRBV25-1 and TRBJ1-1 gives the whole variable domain EADIYQTPRYLVIGTGKKITLECSQTMGHDKMYWYQQDPGMELHLIHYSYGVNSTEKGDLSSESTVSRIRTEHFPLTLESARPSHTSQYLCASSDSQGWVAEAFFGQGTRLTVV.

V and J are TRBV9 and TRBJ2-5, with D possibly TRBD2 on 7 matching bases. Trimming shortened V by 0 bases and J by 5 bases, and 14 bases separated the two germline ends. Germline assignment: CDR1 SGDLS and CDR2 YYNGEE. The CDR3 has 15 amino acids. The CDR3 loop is CASSVGVGGGETQYF. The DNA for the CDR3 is TGTGCCAGCAGCGTAGGCGTAGGGGGAGGGGAGACCCAGTACTTC.